The 2 T cell receptor beta chains below were found in one sample sequenced in a study of T-cell reconstitution after alpha-beta-depleted transplantation in children. Construction of the TCRbeta library involved unique molecular identifiers. One entry per CDR3 protein results from TCRdb running MiXCR on the PCR reads. The table includes more than 450,000 distinct CDR3 sequences, around 20% detected once. Sequences were derived from PBMCs from the stem cell graft donor, sampled from the stem cell graft. These receptors originate from a human donor who donated a stem cell graft to a child with acute lymphoblastic leukemia.

V is TRBV11-2 and J is TRBJ2-1; TRBD2 matches 14 bases. V shed 5 bases and J 7 bases; nucleotides not matched to a gene: 13. Germline lookup yields CDR1 SGHAT and CDR2 FQNNGV. The CDR3 totals 18 residues. The CDR3 protein is CASSRGTSGSGRSNEQFF. The CDR3 DNA reads TGTGCCAGCAGCCGGGGGACTAGCGGGAGTGGGAGGAGTAATGAGCAGTTCTTC. Supplemented by reference TRBV11-2 and TRBJ2-1, the full variable domain reads EAGVAQSPRYKIIEKRQSVAFWCNPISGHATLYWYQQILGQGPKLLIQFQNNGVVDDSQLPKDRFSAERLKGVDSTLKIQPAKLEDSAVYLCASSRGTSGSGRSNEQFFGPGTRLTVL.

This clonotype was counted many times. This rearrangement joins TRBV9 to TRBJ2-5; 12 nucleotides line up with TRBD2. The CDR3 consists of 15 residues. After removal of 3 bases from V and 5 bases from J, the junction contained 5 bases not matched to a gene. Looked up from germline, CDR1 is SGDLS and CDR2 is YYNGEE. CDR3 sequence reads: CASSGTSGKSETQYF. CDR3 coding DNA: TGTGCCAGCAGCGGGACTAGCGGGAAGTCGGAGACCCAGTACTTC.